The 32 T cell receptor beta chains given below trace back to one sample, sequenced in a study. TCRdb fed the RT-PCR reads into MiXCR, producing one record per CDR3 protein. The sample yields 650,000 to 800,000 distinct CDR3 sequences, 14% seen once. The source material was memory CD4+ T cells from blood. The receptors were gathered from a female donor in good health, serving as a healthy control.

This clonotype was seen many times. The chain recombines TRBV7-2 with TRBJ2-7; perhaps D is TRBD1 or TRBD2 (5 bases each). The length of the CDR3 is 13 residues. The germline V and J ends were trimmed by 0 bases and 4 bases, with 7 bases remaining between them. CDR1 SGHTA and CDR2 FQGNSA come from the germline V gene. The DNA for the CDR3 is TGTGCCAGCAGCTTAGCGGGACGTTACGAGCAGTACTTC. It encodes CASSLAGRYEQYF.

This clonotype occurred a few times. The chain links TRBV20-1 to TRBJ1-1; TRBD1 might be the D (6 bases). This CDR3 is built from 14 residues. CDR1 and CDR2 from the germline V gene are DFQATT and SNEGSKA (reference sequence). V lost 2 bases to trimming and J lost 5 bases, with 15 bases between them. The CDR3 DNA follows: TGCAGTGCTAGACCGGCTCAAGGGGGAACTGAAGCTTTCTTT. It is translated as CSARPAQGGTEAFF.

This clonotype was detected ten times or more. The V gene is TRBV12-3 or TRBV12-4, the J gene TRBJ1-5; D unresolved. Trimming took off 4 bases at V and 2 bases at J, with 9 bases between the two ends. The CDR3 covers 14 residues. CDR3 coding DNA: TGTGCCAGCAGTTATCAAACGGGCAATCAGCCCCAGCATTTT. This sequence encodes CASSYQTGNQPQHF.

This clonotype appeared a few times. The V gene is TRBV5-1, the J gene TRBJ2-1; TRBD2 aligns across 10 bases. The germline gives CDR1 SGHRS, CDR2 YFSETQ. This CDR3 spans 15 amino acids. The ends lost 0 bases at V and 7 bases at J; junction bases unmatched: 4. CDR3 region: CASSLVPSGSNEQFF. The CDR3 region has the DNA TGCGCCAGCAGCTTGGTTCCTAGCGGGAGTAATGAGCAGTTCTTC.

This clonotype was picked up a small number of times. The chain joins TRBV12-3 or TRBV12-4 to TRBJ2-7; D uncertain. CDR3 length: 12 residues. V was clipped by 2 bases and J by 6 bases, with 8 bases between them. The CDR3 spells CASSLRVGEQYF. The CDR3 DNA is TGTGCCAGCAGTTTAAGGGTCGGCGAGCAGTACTTC.

This clonotype came up many times. The chain couples TRBV20-1 to TRBJ1-6; D unresolved. This CDR3 has 14 amino acids. Germline V gives CDR1 DFQATT, CDR2 SNEGSKA (reference sequence). V was pared by 1 base and J by 7 bases, with 11 bases between. CDR3 loop: CSARVRAGNSPLHF. The CDR3 DNA is TGCAGTGCTAGAGTAAGGGCGGGGAATTCACCCCTCCACTTT.

This clonotype was seen a handful of times. This chain uses TRBV7-2 with TRBJ1-4; TRBD1 aligns across 10 bases. Trimming took 4 bases from V and 11 from J; bases not matched to a gene: 4. The germline V gene encodes CDR1 SGHTA and CDR2 FQGNSA. The CDR3 has 13 residues. The CDR3 region is CASSSLDRGKLFF. The CDR3 DNA reads as TGTGCCAGCAGCTCCCTGGACAGGGGGAAACTGTTTTTT. Together with reference TRBV7-2 and TRBJ1-4, the CDR3 gives the full variable domain: GAGVSQSPSNKVTEKGKDVELRCDPISGHTALYWYRQSLGQGLEFLIYFQGNSAPDKSGLPSDRFSAERTGGSVSTLTIQRTQQEDSAVYLCASSSLDRGKLFFGSGTQLSVL.

This clonotype was found many times. The chain uses TRBV11-2 and TRBJ2-5; D tentatively reads TRBD1 or TRBD2 (6 bases each). The CDR3 has 16 residues. The germline V gene has CDR1 SGHAT and CDR2 FQNNGV. V lost 0 bases, J lost 7 bases, and 18 bases lay in between. CDR3 protein: CASSLERGDLRGTQYF. The CDR3 bases are TGTGCCAGCAGCTTAGAGAGGGGGGACCTCCGAGGGACCCAGTACTTC. Together with reference TRBV11-2 and TRBJ2-5, the CDR3 gives the full variable domain: EAGVAQSPRYKIIEKRQSVAFWCNPISGHATLYWYQQILGQGPKLLIQFQNNGVVDDSQLPKDRFSAERLKGVDSTLKIQPAKLEDSAVYLCASSLERGDLRGTQYFGPGTRLLVL.

The chain carries TRBV11-2 and TRBJ2-1; a weak D match, TRBD2 (6 bases). The V gene lost 0 bases and the J gene lost 9 bases, with 15 bases spanning the gap. This CDR3 spans 15 amino acids. Germline V gene lookup returns CDR1 SGHAT and CDR2 FQNNGV. This chain's CDR3 is CASSLEMWGDGEQFF. In DNA, the CDR3 is TGTGCCAGCAGCTTAGAGATGTGGGGGGATGGTGAGCAGTTCTTC.

The chain carries TRBV7-2 and TRBJ1-1; tentative D call: TRBD1 (5 bases). The germline V gene has CDR1 SGHTA and CDR2 FQGNSA. CDR3 length: 14 residues. V was trimmed by 5 bases and J by 6 bases, leaving 16 bases between them. The CDR3 coding sequence is TGTGCCAGCAGCCAAGGGACGGCTTACCCTGAAGCTTTCTTT. Protein product: CASSQGTAYPEAFF.

This clonotype was counted ten times or more. The V and J genes are TRBV20-1 and TRBJ2-1, with 9 bases aligning to TRBD1. The CDR3 consists of 14 residues. With V trimmed by 6 bases and J by 4 bases, 7 bases remained unmatched. Germline CDR1 is DFQATT and CDR2 is SNEGSKA (reference sequence). In nucleotides, the CDR3 is TGCAGTGCGGACAACAGGGGGCTTTACAATGAGCAGTTCTTC. This encodes CSADNRGLYNEQFF.

This clonotype was seen more than once but under ten times. The V call is TRBV20-1, the J call TRBJ1-1; 7 nucleotides align to TRBD1. The CDR3 is 14 amino acids. V shed 5 bases, J shed 5 bases, and the junction held 11 bases outside the gene matches. Germline values: CDR1 DFQATT, CDR2 SNEGSKA (reference sequence). Here the CDR3 DNA reads TGCAGTGCTCCTCAACCGACAGGGTTTACTGAAGCTTTCTTT. Encoded protein: CSAPQPTGFTEAFF.

In its sample, this clonotype was seen many times. This chain connects TRBV20-1 to TRBJ2-3; TRBD2 aligns across 9 bases. V lost 4 bases to trimming and J lost 6 bases; unmatched junction nucleotides: 11. CDR1 is DFQATT and CDR2 is SNEGSKA in the germline V gene (reference sequence). The CDR3 has 15 residues. The CDR3 nucleotides read TGCAGTGCTAAAGACCCGGCGGGAGGGCCCGATACGCAGTATTTT. Its protein is CSAKDPAGGPDTQYF.

CDR3 amino acids: CASSSSGTANGYTF. The CDR3 bases are TGTGCCAGCAGTTCCTCCGGGACAGCTAATGGCTACACCTTC. The rearrangement links TRBV28 to TRBJ1-2, with TRBD1 identical over 7 bases. CDR1 MDHEN and CDR2 SYDVKM come from the germline V gene. This CDR3 is 14 amino acids long. V dropped 4 bases and J dropped 6; count of bases not matched to a gene: 8.

This clonotype was seen a single time. V usage is TRBV12-3 or TRBV12-4 and J usage is TRBJ2-7, with 10 bases that match TRBD2. The CDR3 spans 17 residues. Trimming at V came to 2 bases and at J to 2 bases, leaving 9 bases not matched to a gene. CDR3 sequence (DNA): TGTGCCAGCAGTTTACGTGCCCTAGCGGGAGAGACCTACGAGCAGTACTTC. Residues: CASSLRALAGETYEQYF.

This sequence joins TRBV6-1 and TRBJ2-1; 7 nucleotides line up with TRBD2. Germline V lookup: CDR1 MNHNS, CDR2 SASEGT. The CDR3 runs to 16 residues. Losses at the gene ends were 3 bases for V and 2 bases for J; bases not matched to a gene: 7. CDR3 nucleotide sequence: TGTGCCAGCAGTGAGGAGCGGGGTAGGACCTACAATGAGCAGTTCTTC. It codes for CASSEERGRTYNEQFF.

Many counts were recorded for this clonotype. The chain links TRBV29-1 to TRBJ1-1; TRBD1 agrees at 9 bases. The V gene's germline CDR1 is SQVTM and CDR2 ANQGSEA. V shed 4 bases and J 5 bases; nucleotides not matched to a gene: 5. The CDR3 sequence is 13 residues long. CDR3 sequence: CSVAGQGGTEAFF. The CDR3 DNA reads TGCAGCGTTGCGGGACAGGGAGGTACTGAAGCTTTCTTT.

V is TRBV29-1 and J is TRBJ2-5, with D perhaps TRBD1 (7 bases). The germline V and J ends were trimmed by 4 bases and 2 bases, with 14 bases remaining between them. The CDR3 has 14 residues. The germline V gene encodes CDR1 SQVTM and CDR2 ANQGSEA. In DNA, the CDR3 is TGCAGCGTTGGTAGGGCAGGGGGGCAAGAGACCCAGTACTTC. Translating gives CSVGRAGGQETQYF.

J is TRBJ1-5 and V is TRBV20-1; no clear D. Germline-derived CDR1 and CDR2 are DFQATT and SNEGSKA (reference sequence). The V and J ends lost 3 bases and 11 bases respectively, with 17 bases between them. The CDR3 extends over 13 amino acids. The DNA for the CDR3 is TGCAGTGCTAGTTTCCTATTCCAAGAGACCCAGCATTTT. Amino acids: CSASFLFQETQHF.

This clonotype was counted a few times. The chain links TRBV4-3 to TRBJ2-2; 9 bases line up with TRBD2. CDR3 size: 16 residues. The germline V gene has CDR1 LGHNA and CDR2 YSLEER. J lost 4 bases, V lost 2 bases, and 5 bases had no gene match. CDR3 residues: CASSQQTSGLTGELFF. The CDR3 region has the DNA TGCGCCAGCAGCCAACAGACTAGCGGCCTCACCGGGGAGCTGTTTTTT.

This clonotype was recorded only once. The chain carries TRBV7-9 and TRBJ2-3; D not resolved. Deletions cut 5 bases from V and 4 bases from J, with 16 bases between. CDR1 is SEHNR, CDR2 FQNEAQ, per germline (reference sequence). The CDR3 is 15 residues long. This CDR3 is CASSPGYTLADTQYF. The CDR3 nucleotides are TGTGCCAGCAGCCCCGGCTACACCCTCGCAGATACGCAGTATTTT.

This clonotype was detected only a few times. J is TRBJ2-3 and V is TRBV7-8; D is unresolved. V lost 2 bases to trimming and J lost 3 bases, with 15 bases between them. This CDR3 contains 16 residues. The germline gives CDR1 SGHVS, CDR2 FQNEAQ. The CDR3 sequence is CASSLRATLSTDTQYF. Written as DNA, the CDR3 is TGTGCCAGCAGCTTACGAGCGACTCTTTCTACAGATACGCAGTATTTT.

This clonotype was detected only a few times. The V and J genes are TRBV18 and TRBJ2-1; D may be TRBD1 (6 bases). This CDR3 is built from 15 residues. V was cut by 2 bases and J by 5 bases, with 13 bases left in between. The V gene's germline CDR1 is KGHSH and CDR2 LQKENI. In DNA form, the CDR3 reads TGTGCCAGCTCACCATCTCAAGGGGGACACAATGAGCAGTTCTTC. Its translation is CASSPSQGGHNEQFF.

This clonotype was seen a handful of times. J is TRBJ2-3 and V is TRBV28, with 10 bases fitting TRBD2. The CDR3 spans 16 residues. CDR1 is MDHEN and CDR2 is SYDVKM in the germline V gene. V shed 2 bases, J shed 1 base, and the junction held 3 bases outside the gene matches. As DNA, the CDR3 is TGTGCCAGCAGTTTACTAGCGGGAGAAGGCACAGATACGCAGTATTTT. It codes for CASSLLAGEGTDTQYF.

This clonotype was counted only a few times. The chain joins TRBV7-2 to TRBJ2-5; TRBD1 aligns across 9 bases. Germline lookup yields CDR1 SGHTA and CDR2 FQGNSA. Unmatched junction bases numbered 5, after V lost 5 bases and J lost 4 bases. This CDR3 is 14 amino acids long. CDR3 in DNA: TGTGCCAGCAGCCCCGGGGACAGGGCAGAGACCCAGTACTTC. Residues: CASSPGDRAETQYF.

This clonotype has only a few counts. The chain couples TRBV7-2 to TRBJ2-1, with D uncertain. CDR3 length: 15 amino acids. Germline V gene lookup returns CDR1 SGHTA and CDR2 FQGNSA. V was shortened by 5 bases and J by 7 bases, with 18 bases between the two germline ends. The CDR3 DNA sequence: TGTGCCAGCAGCCCCCCCCCCCTATCGTCGAATGAGCAGTTCTTC. Encoded protein: CASSPPPLSSNEQFF.

The sample holds a few counts of this clonotype. J is TRBJ2-1 and V is TRBV5-1; a weak D match, TRBD1 (6 bases). The CDR3 is 15 amino acids. Trimming cost V 1 base and J 7 bases, with 15 bases left between them. From germline, CDR1 is SGHRS and CDR2 YFSETQ. CDR3 nucleotides: TGCGCCAGCAGCTTGCTGTGGGGGCGGAGAAATGAGCAGTTCTTC. Protein sequence: CASSLLWGRRNEQFF.

This clonotype was recorded a few times. The chain recombines TRBV5-6 with TRBJ2-3; tentatively, D is TRBD2 (6 bases). V was trimmed by 4 bases and J by 5 bases, leaving 14 bases between them. The CDR3 contains 14 residues. Per the germline V gene, CDR1 is SGHDT and CDR2 is YYEEEE. The CDR3 sequence: CASSPVAAIDTQYF. In DNA form, the CDR3 reads TGTGCCAGCAGCCCCGTAGCGGCGATAGATACGCAGTATTTT.

This clonotype was recorded a few times. The chain has TRBV12-3 or TRBV12-4 and TRBJ2-3, with 7 positions matching TRBD1. The ends lost 4 bases at V and 0 bases at J; junction bases unmatched: 4. This CDR3 comprises 15 residues. The CDR3 is CASSWGTVSTDTQYF. The CDR3 bases are TGTGCCAGCAGTTGGGGGACAGTCAGCACAGATACGCAGTATTTT.

V and J are TRBV29-1 and TRBJ2-1, with 10 bases lining up with TRBD2. This CDR3 comprises 16 residues. Germline CDR1 and CDR2: SQVTM and ANQGSEA. Trimming cost V 3 bases and J 7 bases; bases outside gene matches: 12. The CDR3 loop reads CSVDSRGLAGVNEQFF. In nucleotides, the CDR3 is TGCAGCGTTGATAGCAGGGGCCTAGCGGGAGTGAATGAGCAGTTCTTC.

This chain connects TRBV20-1 to TRBJ1-5; D not certain. The germline CDR1 and CDR2 sequences are DFQATT and SNEGSKA (reference sequence). The germline V and J ends were trimmed by 4 bases and 0 bases, with 10 bases remaining between them. This CDR3 comprises 14 residues. The CDR3 spells CSATDTYSNQPQHF. CDR3 nucleotide sequence: TGCAGTGCTACAGATACGTATAGCAATCAGCCCCAGCATTTT.

This clonotype was observed a handful of times. V is TRBV12-3 or TRBV12-4 and J is TRBJ2-3, with TRBD1 matching over 7 bases. V dropped 6 bases and J dropped 7; count of bases not matched to a gene: 7. The CDR3 contains 13 residues. The CDR3 loop reads CASRRDRAYTQYF. CDR3 nucleotides: TGTGCCAGCAGACGCGACAGGGCTTATACGCAGTATTTT.